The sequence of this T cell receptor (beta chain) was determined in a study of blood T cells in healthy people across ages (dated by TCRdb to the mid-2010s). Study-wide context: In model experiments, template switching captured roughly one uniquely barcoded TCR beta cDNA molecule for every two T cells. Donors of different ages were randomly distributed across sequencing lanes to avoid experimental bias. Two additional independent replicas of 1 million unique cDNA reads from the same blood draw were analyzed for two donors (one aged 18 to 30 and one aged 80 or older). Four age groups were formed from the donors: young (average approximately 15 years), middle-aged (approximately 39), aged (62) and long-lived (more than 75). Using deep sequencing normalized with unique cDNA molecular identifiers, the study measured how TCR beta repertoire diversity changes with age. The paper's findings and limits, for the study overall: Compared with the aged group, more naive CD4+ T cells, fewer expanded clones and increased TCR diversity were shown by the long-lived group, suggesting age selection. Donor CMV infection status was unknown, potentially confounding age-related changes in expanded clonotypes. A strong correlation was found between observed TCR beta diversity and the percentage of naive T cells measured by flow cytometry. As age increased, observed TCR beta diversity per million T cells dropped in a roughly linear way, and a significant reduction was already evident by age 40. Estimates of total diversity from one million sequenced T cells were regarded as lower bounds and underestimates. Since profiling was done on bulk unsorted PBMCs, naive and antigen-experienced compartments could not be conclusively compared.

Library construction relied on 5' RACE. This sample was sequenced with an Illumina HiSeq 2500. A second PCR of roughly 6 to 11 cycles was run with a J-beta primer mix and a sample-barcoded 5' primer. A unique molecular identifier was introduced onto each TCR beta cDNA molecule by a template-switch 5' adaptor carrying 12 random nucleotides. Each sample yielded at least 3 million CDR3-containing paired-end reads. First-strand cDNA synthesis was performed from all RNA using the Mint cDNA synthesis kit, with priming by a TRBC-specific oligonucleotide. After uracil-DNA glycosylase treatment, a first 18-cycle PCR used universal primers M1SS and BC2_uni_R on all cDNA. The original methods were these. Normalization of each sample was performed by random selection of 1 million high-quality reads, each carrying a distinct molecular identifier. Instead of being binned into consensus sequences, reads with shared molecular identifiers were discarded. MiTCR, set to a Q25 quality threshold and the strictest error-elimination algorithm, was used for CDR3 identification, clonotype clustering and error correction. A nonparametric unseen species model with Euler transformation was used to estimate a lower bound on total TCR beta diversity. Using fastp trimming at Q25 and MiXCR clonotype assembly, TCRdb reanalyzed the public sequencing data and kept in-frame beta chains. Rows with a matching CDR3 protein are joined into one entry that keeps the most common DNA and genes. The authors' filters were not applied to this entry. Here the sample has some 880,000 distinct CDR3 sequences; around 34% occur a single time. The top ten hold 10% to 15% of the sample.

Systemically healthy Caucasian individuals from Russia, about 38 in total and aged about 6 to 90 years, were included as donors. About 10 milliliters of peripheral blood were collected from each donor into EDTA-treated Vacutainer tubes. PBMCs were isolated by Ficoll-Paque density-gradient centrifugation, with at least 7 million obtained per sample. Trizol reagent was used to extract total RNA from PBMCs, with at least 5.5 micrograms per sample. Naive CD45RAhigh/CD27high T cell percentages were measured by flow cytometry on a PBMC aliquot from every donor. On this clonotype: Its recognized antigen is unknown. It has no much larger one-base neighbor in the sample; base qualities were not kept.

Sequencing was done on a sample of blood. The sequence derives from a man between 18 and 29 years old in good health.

The nucleotide sequence is given as TGCAGTGCTTGGTCGGGGGAAAAACTGTTTTTT. Its protein reads: CSAWSGEKLFF. The chain employs TRBV20-1 and TRBJ1-4; there is no confident call for the D gene. Inclusive of the bounding cysteine and phenylalanine, the CDR3 is 11 residues long. Only CDR3 DNA is held: 33 bases, read in frame from base 1. Taken from the germline V gene (reference sequence), the CDR1 and CDR2 loops are DFQATT and SNEGSKA. V is clipped by 5 bases and J by 8 bases, and the sequence between their germline boundaries is 9 bases long.